Given below is one T cell receptor (beta chain) in context. The antigen is not known. This specimen belongs to a study of T cell responses to AZD1222 COVID-19 vaccine. Repertoires were generated with immunoSEQ multiplex PCR, while TCRdb's copy carries only in-frame clones and drops some. The sample consists of around 99,000 clones, about nine tenths of them appearing once. Germline assignment: CDR1 SGHVS and CDR2 FQNEAQ. The CDR3 is made up of 14 amino acids. The V end was cut by 6 bases, the J end by 2 bases, with 14 bases between. Study-wide findings and caveats: The study reported that nearly half of spike-specific TCRs target unmutated variant regions. At baseline, just five to seven AZD1222 recipients tested seropositive. The repertoires were collected only after the peak T cell response.

V usage is TRBV7-8 and J usage is TRBJ2-7, with D perhaps TRBD1 (6 bases). The receptor comes from an adult who received the AZD1222 COVID-19 vaccine. The source material was peripheral blood, sampled 28 days after the second AZD1222 dose. In DNA, the CDR3 is TGTGCCAGCAGGATAGGGACAAGTCCCTACGAGCAGTACTTC. Translating it yields CASRIGTSPYEQYF.